These T cell receptor beta chains were read from a single sample in a study of T-cell reconstitution after alpha-beta-depleted transplantation in children. TCRdb recomputed calls from the PCR reads with MiXCR, one row per CDR3 protein. The table has about 980,000 distinct CDR3 sequences, about 29% seen once. This specimen consisted of PBMCs, mostly from graft donor cells, obtained 360 days after TCRalphabeta/CD19-depleted stem cell transplant. The receptor source for this set is a boy younger than two who had a stem cell transplant for SCID, so the T cells may come from the graft donor. The CDR3 runs from the conserved cysteine through the conserved F or W. D genes are given only for firm matches. Expanded clones are given a class, and other clones once, few, many or no size at all.

TGTGCTAGTGGTTGGGGACAGGGGGTGGCCAACGTCCTGACTTTC | CASGWGQGVANVLTF | TRBV12-5 | TRBD1 | few | TRBJ2-6
TGTGGCAGCTGGCCCTCTGGAAACACCATATATTTT | CGSWPSGNTIYF | TRBV6-1 | . | . | TRBJ1-3
TGTGCCAGCAGCACGCGCAAGAAGGGGGCCGGTGAAAAACTGTTTTTT | CASSTRKKGAGEKLFF | TRBV12-3/TRBV12-4 | TRBD1 | . | TRBJ1-4
TGCGCCAGCGGAGGACAGGGAAAAACCGGGGAGCTGTTTTTT | CASGGQGKTGELFF | TRBV5-1 | TRBD1 | . | TRBJ2-2
TGTGCCAGCAGTGGCGGACTAGCGGGGGCTGGTACGCAGTATTTT | CASSGGLAGAGTQYF | TRBV2 | TRBD2 | few | TRBJ2-3
TGTGCCAGCAGCTTTCCCGGGACATCGAACACTGAAGCTTTCTTT | CASSFPGTSNTEAFF | TRBV6-5 | . | many | TRBJ1-1
TGCAGCGTGGCACACGAACAGGGGAGTTCCTACGAGCAGTACTTC | CSVAHEQGSSYEQYF | TRBV29-1 | TRBD1 | few | TRBJ2-7
TGTGCCAGCAGCCTTAAAGAAGGGTGGACTTCCTACGAGCAGTACTTC | CASSLKEGWTSYEQYF | TRBV21-1 | . | . | TRBJ2-7
TGCGCCAGCAGCCAAGAGGTGACGGGGCTTAACTATGGCTACACCTTC | CASSQEVTGLNYGYTF | TRBV4-3 | . | few | TRBJ1-2
TGTGCCAGCAGTCGCTTATGGGGGACTGCCCAAGAGACCCAGTACTTC | CASSRLWGTAQETQYF | TRBV27 | . | few | TRBJ2-5
TGTGCCTGGAGTCAGGAAGCGGGGGGGCTAATAGTTAATGAGCAGTTCTTC | CAWSQEAGGLIVNEQFF | TRBV30 | TRBD2 | few | TRBJ2-1
TGCGCCAGCAGCTTGGATGCCGGGGGGGAGGGTGAAGCTTTCTTT | CASSLDAGGEGEAFF | TRBV5-1 | . | once | TRBJ1-1
TGCAGCGTTGAAGGGCCCCCCGGGGGGGGGTTATTTTCCTACAATGAGCAGTTCTTC | CSVEGPPGGGLFSYNEQFF | TRBV29-1 | TRBD2 | . | TRBJ2-1
TGTGCCTGGAGTGTACGAAGGGGGCGGCAGTACTTC | CAWSVRRGRQYF | TRBV30 | TRBD1 | few | TRBJ2-7
TGTGCCATCAGTGAAGATGCTTTTACGGCGAACACCGGGGAGCTGTTTTTT | CAISEDAFTANTGELFF | TRBV10-3 | . | . | TRBJ2-2
TGCAGTGCCTTTTCTCGATGGGGACTGACAGATACGCAGTATTTT | CSAFSRWGLTDTQYF | TRBV20-1 | . | . | TRBJ2-3
TGTGCCAGCACCATCGACAGGGATTACGACGAGCAGTACTTC | CASTIDRDYDEQYF | TRBV2 | TRBD1 | . | TRBJ2-7
TGTGCCAGCAGCCATCCCGACAGGCGACACGAGCAGTACTTC | CASSHPDRRHEQYF | TRBV3-1 | . | once | TRBJ2-7
TGTGCCAGCAGTTACGACCGGACAGGGAATGGCTACACCTTC | CASSYDRTGNGYTF | TRBV6-5 | TRBD1 | . | TRBJ1-2
TGTGCCAGCAGTTTGGCGGCAGGGGTGGACATTCAGTACTTC | CASSLAAGVDIQYF | TRBV12-3/TRBV12-4 | . | few | TRBJ2-4
TGTGCCAGTAGTACCCTGCCGGGACAGGGGGCAGGTGAGCAGTTCTTC | CASSTLPGQGAGEQFF | TRBV19 | TRBD1 | few | TRBJ2-1
TGTGCCAGCTCACCAAACGAACGGATCGACGAGCAGTACTTC | CASSPNERIDEQYF | TRBV18 | . | few | TRBJ2-7
TGTGCCAGCAGCTTAGACGTCTACGAGCAGTACTTC | CASSLDVYEQYF | TRBV12-3/TRBV12-4 | . | many | TRBJ2-7
TGCGCCAGCAGCCAAATCCGTACCCCTCCTTACAATGAGCAGTTCTTC | CASSQIRTPPYNEQFF | TRBV4-1 | . | few | TRBJ2-1
TGTGCCAGCAGATCGGGACAGGGGAACTATGGCTACACCTTC | CASRSGQGNYGYTF | TRBV6-1 | TRBD1 | . | TRBJ1-2
TGTGCCAGCACGGGGGCAGGAAGGGTTGAGCAGTTCTTC | CASTGAGRVEQFF | TRBV2 | . | . | TRBJ2-1
TGTGCCAGCTCAGCTACTAGCGTCTCTGAGCAGTTCTTC | CASSATSVSEQFF | TRBV18 | TRBD2 | . | TRBJ2-1
TGCGCCAGCAGCTTGGCTAGCTTCACCTACAATGAGCAGTTCTTC | CASSLASFTYNEQFF | TRBV5-1 | . | . | TRBJ2-1
TGCAGTGCTAGGTCTTACAGGTTTTACGAGCAGTACTTC | CSARSYRFYEQYF | TRBV20-1 | . | many | TRBJ2-7
TGTGCCAGCAGTTCCGGCAGTGCAGAAAACACTGAAGCTTTCTTT | CASSSGSAENTEAFF | TRBV12-3/TRBV12-4 | . | . | TRBJ1-1
TGCGCCAGCAGCCAAGAAGTCCTAGCGGGGACCCCTCAAGAGACCCAGTACTTC | CASSQEVLAGTPQETQYF | TRBV4-1 | TRBD2 | few | TRBJ2-5
TGTGCCAGCAGTTCCTGGGACATGTCCTACAATGAGCAGTTCTTC | CASSSWDMSYNEQFF | TRBV6-5 | . | few | TRBJ2-1
TGTGCCAGCAGTGCCCGCGAAGCGGGGGGGCCAGATACGCAGTATTTT | CASSAREAGGPDTQYF | TRBV28 | TRBD2 | once | TRBJ2-3
TGCGCCAGCAGCCACCAAAAAGGGGTCGTCGGGAACACTGAAGCTTTCTTT | CASSHQKGVVGNTEAFF | TRBV4-1 | . | . | TRBJ1-1
TGTGCCAGCAGTCCCCAGGGGGCTGTGAACACTGAAGCTTTCTTT | CASSPQGAVNTEAFF | TRBV3-1 | TRBD1 | . | TRBJ1-1
TGCAGCGTTGGGTGGGGACAGCAGAACACTGAAGCTTTCTTT | CSVGWGQQNTEAFF | TRBV29-1 | TRBD1 | few | TRBJ1-1
TGTGCCAGCAGTTTATCGCAGGGGGCCTACGAGCAGTACTTC | CASSLSQGAYEQYF | TRBV12-3/TRBV12-4 | TRBD1 | few | TRBJ2-7
TGTGCCAGCAGCTTAGCGACGGAACAAGAGACCCAGTACTTC | CASSLATEQETQYF | TRBV5-4 | . | . | TRBJ2-5
TGTGCCAGCTCACCGGGACTAGCTGAGGTGGAGACCCAGTACTTC | CASSPGLAEVETQYF | TRBV18 | TRBD2 | few | TRBJ2-5
TGCGCCAGCAGCTTGGTAAGCGGGGGCCCCTACGAGCAGTACTTC | CASSLVSGGPYEQYF | TRBV5-1 | TRBD2 | . | TRBJ2-7
TGCAGTGCCGCCCAGGGATCGAACACTGAAGCTTTCTTT | CSAAQGSNTEAFF | TRBV20-1 | . | few | TRBJ1-1
TGTGCCAGCAGAACCGGGGACACGAACACTGAAGCTTTCTTT | CASRTGDTNTEAFF | TRBV7-2 | . | few | TRBJ1-1
TGTGCCAGCACTTCGACAGGGGGGAATCAGCCCCAGCATTTT | CASTSTGGNQPQHF | TRBV12-3/TRBV12-4 | TRBD1 | once | TRBJ1-5
TGCAGTGCTAGAGGGTTTAGCGGGGGGTTCTACGAGCAGTACTTC | CSARGFSGGFYEQYF | TRBV20-1 | TRBD2 | few | TRBJ2-7
TGCGCCAGCAGCTCATCCGGGGTGGAGAACAATGAGCAGTTCTTC | CASSSSGVENNEQFF | TRBV5-1 | . | . | TRBJ2-1
TGTGCCGCTTATAGCGGTAAGACCCAGTACTTC | CAAYSGKTQYF | TRBV6-5 | . | few | TRBJ2-5
TGTGCCAGCAGCGCTGGGGTAGAGAGTGCCCGGGTATCCTACAATGAGCAGTTCTTC | CASSAGVESARVSYNEQFF | TRBV9 | . | few | TRBJ2-1
TGCAGTGCTAGAGAGGGGGAAACGGGTCAGCCCCAGCATTTT | CSAREGETGQPQHF | TRBV20-1 | . | . | TRBJ1-5
TGCGCCAGCAGCCAAGATCGGTCAGGGCGAGGTGAAGCTTTCTTT | CASSQDRSGRGEAFF | TRBV4-1 | . | few | TRBJ1-1
TGTGCCAGCAGCTTATCGTTGAGTTTAGAAAAACTGTTTTTT | CASSLSLSLEKLFF | TRBV7-2 | . | few | TRBJ1-4
TGCGCCAGCAGCCTTGGAGACGGGGCAGGGGGAGGGTACGAGCAGTACTTC | CASSLGDGAGGGYEQYF | TRBV4-1 | . | few | TRBJ2-7
TGTGCCAGCACTATGGACGGCGAACTTTATAATTCACCCCTCCACTTT | CASTMDGELYNSPLHF | TRBV12-3/TRBV12-4 | . | . | TRBJ1-6
TGTGCCACCAGTGATCCACCGACAGGGGATACGCAGTATTTT | CATSDPPTGDTQYF | TRBV24-1 | TRBD1 | . | TRBJ2-3
TGTGCCATCAGTGAAACGGACAGGGTCGGCGAGCAGTACTTC | CAISETDRVGEQYF | TRBV10-3 | TRBD1 | few | TRBJ2-7
TGTGCCAGCAGCTTGGACAGGTTAAGCTACGAGCAGTACTTC | CASSLDRLSYEQYF | TRBV7-9 | TRBD1 | . | TRBJ2-7
TGTGCCAGCAGTTTTGATAGGGGCTTATCCTACAATGAGCAGTTCTTC | CASSFDRGLSYNEQFF | TRBV27 | . | few | TRBJ2-1
TGTGCCAGCAGTTTAACCCGGGAGAACACTGAAGCTTTCTTT | CASSLTRENTEAFF | TRBV12-3/TRBV12-4 | . | . | TRBJ1-1
TGTGCCAGCAGCTTAACTACTTACAGGGAGACCAAAAACATTCAGTACTTC | CASSLTTYRETKNIQYF | TRBV7-9 | . | . | TRBJ2-4
TGTGCCAGCAGTGTAAGTCAGGTAAACTACAATGAGCAGTTCTTC | CASSVSQVNYNEQFF | TRBV6-1 | . | few | TRBJ2-1
TGTGCCAGCAGGACCCGGTTGAGGTTGGCCAAAAACATTCAGTACTTC | CASRTRLRLAKNIQYF | TRBV28 | . | . | TRBJ2-4